The next 4 T cell receptor beta chains were all read from a single sample in a study of shared clonotypes between healthy human individuals. Libraries were prepared by immunoSEQ multiplex PCR; TCRdb keeps only in-frame clonotypes and omits some of them. The data show a few million clones, 85% to 95% seen once. Sequencing input: naive CD4+ T cells from PBMCs. Subset specified: CD45RA+ positively selected. The receptors here all came from a man aged 18 to 30 in good health. Some clones in this sample may be carry-over from other donors' samples.

A few counts support this clone. This chain joins TRBV7-2 and TRBJ2-7, with a tentative D call TRBD2 (6 bases). The CDR3 is 14 amino acids. The germline V gene encodes CDR1 SGHTA and CDR2 FQGNSA. Trimming took 8 bases from V and 5 from J, leaving 19 bases between them. The CDR3 loop reads CASCESGVLHEQYF. Here the CDR3 DNA reads TGTGCCAGCTGCGAATCGGGGGTACTCCACGAGCAGTACTTC.

The sample holds one count of this clone. This sequence joins TRBV6-1 and TRBJ1-2; D is unclear. CDR3 length equals 13 residues. CDR1 is MNHNS, CDR2 SASEGT, per germline. Between the trimmed V and J ends, which lost 1 base and 8 bases, there was a span of 11 bases. The DNA for the CDR3 is TGTGCCAGCAGTGAAGGGGCGCGTTCCGGCTACACCTTC. It codes for CASSEGARSGYTF.

This chain joins TRBV10-1 and TRBJ2-7; 12 bases fit TRBD2. J lost 3 bases, V lost 4 bases, and 4 bases had no gene match. The CDR3 has 15 amino acids. Germline V lookup: CDR1 WNHNN, CDR2 SYGVQD (reference sequence). CDR3 sequence reads: CASSAGTSGLYEQYF. DNA for the CDR3: TGCGCCAGCAGTGCCGGGACTAGCGGGCTCTACGAGCAGTACTTC.

The V call is TRBV5-4, the J call TRBJ1-1; D is undetermined. The CDR3 runs to 15 residues. Germline CDR1 is SGHNT and CDR2 is YYREEE (reference sequence). Trimming pared 2 bases from V and 3 bases from J, leaving 14 bases between. CDR3 region: CASSLRGPDDTEAFF. The CDR3 DNA sequence: TGTGCCAGCAGCTTAAGAGGCCCAGATGACACTGAAGCTTTCTTT.